The T cell receptor beta chain under discussion was sequenced for a study of shared T cell receptors in the human thymus. Clones were read by immunoSEQ multiplex PCR, and TCRdb kept only the in-frame ones, dropping some. This table holds approximately 760,000 clones, 80% to 90% found once. This clone is a singleton in its sample. Germline assignment: CDR1 SGHRS and CDR2 YFSETQ. This CDR3 has 12 residues. J gave up 3 bases and V 5 bases, and 0 bases lay outside the gene matches. Separately, the same data were catalogued under a study of human thymus T cells. From that paper: Congenital heart defects were the reason for the corrective surgery that the donors, healthy Finnish infants, were having. Resections that were taken during corrective heart surgery supplied the thymus tissue. In thymic and blood repertoires alike, V and J usage looked biased. Thymic TCR repertoires of unrelated people reportedly overlapped highly.

This clonotype was obtained from a girl in the first two years of life with a congenital heart defect. This chain links TRBV5-1 with TRBJ1-2, with 8 nucleotides matching TRBD1. The sequencing sample was made of thymocytes. The CDR3 loop reads CASRTGDYGYTF. For the CDR3, the DNA is TGCGCCAGCAGGACAGGGGACTATGGCTACACCTTC. Complete variable domain (other parts from reference TRBV5-1 and TRBJ1-2): KAGVTQTPRYLIKTRGQQVTLSCSPISGHRSVSWYQQTPGQGLQFLFEYFSETQRNKGNFPGRFSGRQFSNSRSEMNVSTLELGDSALYLCASRTGDYGYTFGSGTRLTVV.